This T cell receptor beta chain was obtained from a study of cytomegalovirus exposure and HLA in healthy donors (dated by TCRdb to 2016 to 2017). Turning to the overall study: An earlier analysis of approximately 640 of the donors reported 250 to 350 Gb of sequence data and 117 million unique TCR beta sequences from roughly 200 million T cells. Every discovery cohort repertoire had been produced on one sequencing platform. The study aimed to test whether cataloging public T cell receptors could reveal signatures of past pathogen exposure. Donor age, sex, ethnicity and CMV serostatus were compiled alongside the repertoire data. Approximately 300 gigabases of sequencing data and approximately 92 million unique TCR sequences made up an early release that covered 640 HLA-typed donors. Typing coverage varied by locus: about 629-640 donors for A, B, C, DRB1 and DQB1; approximately 520 for DQA1; around 570 for DPA1; more than 450 for DPB1. Four to six DR-DQ haplotypes were handled as single units for association and clustering, since linkage in the cohort was strong. An earlier analysis of around 640 of the donors used high-throughput TCR beta sequencing to judge whether each TCR beta V gene segment behaved as functional or pseudogenic. Of the roughly 430 genotyped donors, around 81% fell in the genetic ancestry cluster associated with self-reported Caucasian donors. To predict cytomegalovirus infection status, the study combined high-throughput TCR immunosequencing, statistical association of individual TCRs with disease status, and machine learning. In addition to the first cohort of approximately 670 subjects, a separate validation cohort of approximately 110 different subjects was used. Both class I and class II loci were covered by HLA typing, at four-digit resolution. To study patterns of TCR occurrence, a later analysis re-analyzed previously published TCR beta repertoires from 500 to 850 donors and added high-resolution HLA genotyping. Among 350 to 400 genotyped donors of the cohort, an average of approximately 240,000 unique TCR beta nucleotide sequences were sequenced per donor, 15% to 20% of them non-productive. A later genetic analysis used genome-wide SNP genotypes for about 65% of the 666 donors, treating that subset as a discovery cohort. The study used immunosequencing to profile the T cell repertoires of approximately 650 subjects and linked those repertoires to cytomegalovirus serostatus. Rather than drawing on any new phenotypic data, the later analysis identified candidate immune exposures from TCR beta sequences and the way those sequences occurred across donors. General study outcomes and caveats: HLA typing was unavailable for some donors at each locus, so association tests used only the typed subset. Broadly in line with IMGT annotations, most TCR beta V segments showed up in productive rearrangements about 87% or about 30% of the time in an earlier analysis of around 550 of the donors. Most CMV-associated TCR beta chains appeared to be HLA-restricted in a later analysis, and the HLA associations seemed to be driven largely by CMV exposure. The study listed 150 to 200 TCR beta chains as associated with cytomegalovirus. In this cohort, only TCR beta chains were sequenced, and detectable features were limited by the absence of alpha or paired-chain data. The authors suggested that the approach could potentially be extended to other disease states and immunological phenotypes. Specific HLA alleles were associated with 18,000 or so TCR beta sequences at a false discovery rate of 0.05 in a later analysis. In vitro tests confirmed that a few of the cytomegalovirus-associated TCR beta chains recognize cytomegalovirus antigens. The sequencing pipeline was judged likely to have produced a cluster of highly shared sequence variants as a technical artifact. V-gene and J-gene trimming of TCR beta chains was associated with a missense DCLRE1C variant in a later genetic analysis, and the association was replicated in an independent cohort. In a later analysis, TCR association rates were found to vary across HLA loci, with the most associated TCRs seen for DRB1 alleles and the fewest for HLA-C alleles. Presence/absence analyses assumed roughly uniform sequencing depth across donors, an assumption that may not hold. In a later genetic analysis, fewer N-insertions in productive TCRs were reported among donors in an Asian-associated ancestry cluster than the roughly 640-donor mean. When HLA alleles, especially DR and DQ, strongly co-occurred, attributing TCR associations to individual alleles was difficult. Because counts were too low, around 18 rarely observed V segments, including chromosome 9 orphons, were left out of the earlier analysis of 500 to 750 of the donors. A further reported finding was that TCR beta sequences accurately predicted the HLA-A and HLA-B alleles for most subjects in the first cohort. Linkage disequilibrium might explain the correlated functional status among segregating V segments, but an unknown experimental factor could not be ruled out. A later analysis found that HLA-associated TCR beta chains were more clonally expanded and had lower generation probabilities than equally common non-associated chains. CMV serostatus was the only immune exposure information available for the cohort. Most TCR sequences were observed very rarely across donors, whereas some public TCRs were present in many individuals. The classifier was reported to diagnose cytomegalovirus status with high specificity and sensitivity in both the original and validation cohorts. In a later analysis, several top co-occurrence clusters were reported to appear linked to parvovirus B19, influenza, CMV and Epstein-Barr virus.

Note on this clone: Its binding antigen is unknown. Base qualities are missing; no much larger clone stands one base away.

The cohort consisted of some 670 healthy bone marrow donors. At the time of sampling, every cohort member was nominally healthy, though immune exposures that went unrecorded were likely present. The donor tested CMV seronegative and was one of the 352 seronegative cohort members. Every donor gave a peripheral blood sample, and the peripheral blood mononuclear cells from that sample were used for TCR beta sequencing. The Qiagen DNeasy Blood Extraction Kit was used to extract genomic DNA from the blood cell samples. Libraries came from the immunoSEQ multiplex PCR assay. For the multiplex PCR, a mixture combining 60 forward primers for TCR Vbeta segments and 13 reverse primers for TCR Jbeta segments was used. The CDR3 region of rearranged TCR beta genes was amplified from genomic DNA by a multiplex PCR assay. The Illumina HiSeq System was used to sequence the amplified TCR beta libraries as 87-base-pair reads. In the authors' own workflow: A later analysis tallied tens of millions of unique TCR beta chains across the 666 repertoires, and 10 million to 11 million of those chains were shared by two or more donors. To remove PCR and sequencing errors, raw reads were error-corrected and collapsed into unique sequences using a nearest-neighbor algorithm that merged closely related sequences. CDR3 sequences were aligned to IMGT reference sequences to assign V, D and J gene segments. For a sequence to be retained, a match of at least six nucleotides was required to both a V gene segment and a J gene segment. A rearrangement counted as productive if the CDR3 had no stop codons and remained in frame with V and J, and every other rearrangement counted as non-productive. CDR3 was defined according to IMGT convention as the region running from the second conserved V-encoded cysteine to the conserved J-encoded phenylalanine. The earlier analysis of 500 to 750 of the donors excluded any sequence lacking an unambiguous match to a single V gene segment. An earlier analysis of several hundred of the donors classified V segments as functional when productive rearrangements were above 56.7% and as segregating when the standard deviation between donors was above 5%. A statistical classification framework was developed to diagnose cytomegalovirus status using the catalog of TCR beta chain sequences. A later analysis assigned V and J genes by comparing TCR nucleotide sequences with IMGT/GENE-DB human TR gene sequences. A later analysis assigned CDR3 sequences and most-parsimonious VDJ recombination scenarios with the TCRdist pipeline. In a later analysis, each TCR beta chain was defined by its CDR3 amino acid sequence together with its V-gene family, and reads without a unique V-gene family were excluded. A later analysis removed 500 to 650 highly shared, low-generation-probability nucleotide sequences to deal with suspected cross-contamination and a sequencing artifact. For each public chain, a later analysis derived a clonal expansion index from normalized ranks of inferred template counts within each repertoire. In a later analysis, generation probabilities were computed with a VDJ recombination model fitted to out-of-frame rearrangements, and the resulting probabilities were checked against IGoR. A later analysis scored TCR-TCR, TCR-HLA and TCR-CMV co-occurrence with hypergeometric tests, applying a repertoire-size bias correction to TCR pairs. False discovery rates were estimated in a later analysis by permuting HLA or CMV assignments 20 times. In a later analysis, co-occurring TCRs were grouped with DBSCAN, and TCRdist sequence similarity was added when clustering was performed within HLA-allele-positive subsets. Co-occurrence clustering excluded repertoires with fewer than 30,000 or more than 120,000 public chains, plus five with anomalous nucleotide sharing. TCRdb obtained this table from immuneACCESS and retained in-frame rearrangements with V and J assigned. These tables miss some clones; where compared with another copy, unresolved V genes account for less than half of the shortfall, and the remainder is unexplained. V, J and clone size are those of that table, while D and trimming were read from the DNA. Here the sample has about 100,000 clones; 85% occur a single time. About 3.6% of the sample goes to the ten largest clones.

The source is a man aged 25-45 years in good health and CMV-seronegative. The sequenced sample consisted of PBMCs.

This receptor has the CDR3 CASSLSQMGGYSPLHF. The DNA reads TGTGCCAGCAGTTTATCCCAAATGGGAGGGTATTCACCCCTCCACTTT. The rearranged chain carries TRBV28 and TRBJ1-6, with the D gene not clear enough to name. Spanning cysteine to phenylalanine, the CDR3 consists of 16 amino acids. Here the CDR3 DNA is all that survives: 48 bases in frame from base 1. V sheds 1 base and J sheds 8 bases, leaving 15 bases between their ends. CDR1 MDHEN and CDR2 SYDVKM were looked up in the germline V gene. Reference TRBV28 and TRBJ1-6 proteins supply the regions before and after the CDR3; the full variable domain is: DVKVTQSSRYLVKRTGEKVFLECVQDMDHENMFWYRQDPGLGLRLIYFSYDVKMKEKGDIPEGYSVSREKKERFSLILESASTNQTSMYLCASSLSQMGGYSPLHFGNGTRLTVT.